This T cell receptor (beta chain) was obtained from a study of blood T cell repertoires in COVID-19. At the level of the study: The origin of the acute and convalescent COVID-19 samples was the United States, Italy and Spain. PBMCs, B-cell-depleted T cells, or T cells were the source of the cDNA or gDNA that made up the material.

V was trimmed by 0 bases and J by 7 bases, leaving 12 bases between them. Germline lookup yields CDR1 MNHEY and CDR2 SMNVEV (reference sequence). The CDR3 runs to 14 residues. Assay used: immunoSEQ multiplex PCR; TCRdb lists only in-frame clones, some missing. Of about 200,000 clones detected, around four fifths appear once; the ten largest clones hold 0.95%. Seattle patients were enrolled during active infection and followed longitudinally. This clonotype was obtained from a man between 60 and 75 years old with COVID-19, enrolled during active disease. V usage is TRBV27 and J usage is TRBJ1-1; perhaps TRBD1 as D (5 bases). Sequenced input: peripheral blood. The CDR3 DNA sequence: TGTGCCAGCAGTTTATCAAGCAGGGCCGGTGAAGCTTTCTTT. Amino acid sequence: CASSLSSRAGEAFF.